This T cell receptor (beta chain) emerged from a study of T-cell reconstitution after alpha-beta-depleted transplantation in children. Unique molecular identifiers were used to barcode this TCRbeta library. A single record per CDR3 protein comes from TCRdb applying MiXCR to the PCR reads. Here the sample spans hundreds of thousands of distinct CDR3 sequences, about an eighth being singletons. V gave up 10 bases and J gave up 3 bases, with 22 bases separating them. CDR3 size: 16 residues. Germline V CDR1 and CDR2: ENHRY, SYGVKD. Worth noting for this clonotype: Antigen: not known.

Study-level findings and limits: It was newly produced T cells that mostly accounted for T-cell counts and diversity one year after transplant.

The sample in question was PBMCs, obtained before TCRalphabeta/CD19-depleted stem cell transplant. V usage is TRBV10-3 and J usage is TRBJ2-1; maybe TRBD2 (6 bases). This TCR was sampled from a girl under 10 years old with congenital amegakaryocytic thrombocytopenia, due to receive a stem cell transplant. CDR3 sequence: CASQKMLAELYNEQFF. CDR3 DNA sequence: TGTGCCAGTCAAAAAATGTTAGCGGAACTCTACAATGAGCAGTTCTTC.